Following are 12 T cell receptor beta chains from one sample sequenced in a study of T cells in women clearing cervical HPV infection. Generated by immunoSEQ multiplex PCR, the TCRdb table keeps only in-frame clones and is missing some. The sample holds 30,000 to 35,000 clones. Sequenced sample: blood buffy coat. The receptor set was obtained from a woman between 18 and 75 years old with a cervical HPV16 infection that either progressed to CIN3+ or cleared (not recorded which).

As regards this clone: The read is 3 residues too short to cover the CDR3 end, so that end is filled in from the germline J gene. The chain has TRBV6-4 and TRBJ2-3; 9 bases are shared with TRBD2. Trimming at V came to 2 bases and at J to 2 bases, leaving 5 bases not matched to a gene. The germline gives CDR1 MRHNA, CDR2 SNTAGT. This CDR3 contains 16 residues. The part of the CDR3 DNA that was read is TGTGCCAGCAGTGACGGCAGCGGGGGGCCCACAGATACG. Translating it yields CASSDGSGGPTDT. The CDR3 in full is CASSDGSGGPTDTQYF.

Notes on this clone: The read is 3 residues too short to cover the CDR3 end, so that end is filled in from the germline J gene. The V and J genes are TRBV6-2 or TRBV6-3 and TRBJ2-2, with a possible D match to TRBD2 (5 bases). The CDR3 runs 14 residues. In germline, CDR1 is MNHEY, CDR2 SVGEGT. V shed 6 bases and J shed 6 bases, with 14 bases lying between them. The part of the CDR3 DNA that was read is TGTGCCAGCAGGTGGACTCTTAAGCCCGGGGAG. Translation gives CASRWTLKPGE. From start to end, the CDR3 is CASRWTLKPGELFF.

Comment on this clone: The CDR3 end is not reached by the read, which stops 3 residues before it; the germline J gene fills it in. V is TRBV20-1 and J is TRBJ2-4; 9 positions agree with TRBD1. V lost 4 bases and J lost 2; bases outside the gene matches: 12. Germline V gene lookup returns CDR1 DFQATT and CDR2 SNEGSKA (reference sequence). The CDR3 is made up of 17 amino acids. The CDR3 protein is CSANPGQGRGTKNIQYF. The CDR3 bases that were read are TGCAGTGCTAATCCGGGACAGGGAAGGGGGACCAAAAACATT.

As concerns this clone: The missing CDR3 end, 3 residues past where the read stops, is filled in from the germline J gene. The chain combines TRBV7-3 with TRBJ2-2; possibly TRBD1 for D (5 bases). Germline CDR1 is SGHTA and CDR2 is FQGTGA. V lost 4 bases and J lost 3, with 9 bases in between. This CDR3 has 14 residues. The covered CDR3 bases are TGTGCCAGCAGCTCACAGGTGGACACCGGGGAG. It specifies CASSSQVDTGE. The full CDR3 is CASSSQVDTGELFF.

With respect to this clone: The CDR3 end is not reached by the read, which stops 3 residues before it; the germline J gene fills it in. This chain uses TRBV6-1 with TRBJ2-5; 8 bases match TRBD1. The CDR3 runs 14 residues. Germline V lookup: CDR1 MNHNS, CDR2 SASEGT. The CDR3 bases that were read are TGTGCCAGCAGTGGCAGGGGGCGGACAGATACC. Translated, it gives CASSGRGRTDT. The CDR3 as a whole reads CASSGRGRTDTQYF.

The CDR3: CSARDREIHEQYF. CDR3 bases read: TGCAGTGCTAGGGACAGGGAAATCCACGAG. The J gene is TRBJ2-7, the V gene TRBV20-1, with 8 bases identical to TRBD1. The missing CDR3 end, 3 residues past where the read stops, is filled in from the germline J gene. The CDR3 has 13 residues. The germline V gene encodes CDR1 DFQATT and CDR2 SNEGSKA (reference sequence). V shed 3 bases, J shed 5 bases, and the junction held 6 bases outside the gene matches.

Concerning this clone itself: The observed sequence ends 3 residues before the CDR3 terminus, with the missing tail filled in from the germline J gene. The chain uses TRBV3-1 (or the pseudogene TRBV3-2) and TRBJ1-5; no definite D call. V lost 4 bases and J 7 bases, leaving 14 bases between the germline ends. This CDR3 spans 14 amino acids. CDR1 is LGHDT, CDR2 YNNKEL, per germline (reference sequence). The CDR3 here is CASSPLRYLQPQHF. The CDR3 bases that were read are TGTGCCAGCAGCCCCCTGCGATACTTGCAGCCC.

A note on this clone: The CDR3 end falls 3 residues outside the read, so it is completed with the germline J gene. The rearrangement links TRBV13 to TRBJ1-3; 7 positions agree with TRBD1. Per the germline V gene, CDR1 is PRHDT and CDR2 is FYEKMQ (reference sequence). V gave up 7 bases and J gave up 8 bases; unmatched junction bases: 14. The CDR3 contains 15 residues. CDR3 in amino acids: CASIDQGGAGHTIYF. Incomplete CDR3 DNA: TGTGCCAGCATCGACCAAGGGGGCGCAGGGCACACC. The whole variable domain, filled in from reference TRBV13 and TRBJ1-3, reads AAGVIQSPRHLIKEKRETATLKCYPIPRHDTVYWYQQGPGQDPQFLISFYEKMQSDKGSIPDRFSAQQFSDYHSELNMSSLELGDSALYFCASIDQGGAGHTIYFGEGSWLTVV.

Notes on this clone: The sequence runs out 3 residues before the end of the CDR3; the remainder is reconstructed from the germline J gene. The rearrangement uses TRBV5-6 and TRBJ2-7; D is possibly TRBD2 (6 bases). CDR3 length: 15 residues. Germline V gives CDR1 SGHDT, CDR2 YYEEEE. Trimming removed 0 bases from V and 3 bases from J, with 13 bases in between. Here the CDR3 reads CASSLVGDSYYEQYF. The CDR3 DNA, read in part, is TGTGCCAGCAGCTTGGTTGGGGACTCATACTACGAG.

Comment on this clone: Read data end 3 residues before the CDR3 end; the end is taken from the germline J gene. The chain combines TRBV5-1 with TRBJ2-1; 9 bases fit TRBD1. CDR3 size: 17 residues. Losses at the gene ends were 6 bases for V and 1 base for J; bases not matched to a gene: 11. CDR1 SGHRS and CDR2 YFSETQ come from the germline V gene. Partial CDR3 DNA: TGCGCCAGCAAAACGTCCGGGACAGGGCTTTCCTACAATGAG. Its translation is CASKTSGTGLSYNE. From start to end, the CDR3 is CASKTSGTGLSYNEQFF. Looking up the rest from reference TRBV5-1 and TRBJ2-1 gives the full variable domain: KAGVTQTPRYLIKTRGQQVTLSCSPISGHRSVSWYQQTPGQGLQFLFEYFSETQRNKGNFPGRFSGRQFSNSRSEMNVSTLELGDSALYLCASKTSGTGLSYNEQFFGPGTRLTVL.

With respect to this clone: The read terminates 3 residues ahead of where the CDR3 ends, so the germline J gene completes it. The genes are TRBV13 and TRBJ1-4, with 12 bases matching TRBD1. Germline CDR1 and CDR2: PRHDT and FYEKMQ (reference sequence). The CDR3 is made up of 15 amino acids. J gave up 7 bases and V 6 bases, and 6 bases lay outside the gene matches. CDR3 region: CASSRDRGRGEKLFF. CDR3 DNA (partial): TGTGCCAGCAGTCGGGACAGGGGGCGCGGTGAAAAA.

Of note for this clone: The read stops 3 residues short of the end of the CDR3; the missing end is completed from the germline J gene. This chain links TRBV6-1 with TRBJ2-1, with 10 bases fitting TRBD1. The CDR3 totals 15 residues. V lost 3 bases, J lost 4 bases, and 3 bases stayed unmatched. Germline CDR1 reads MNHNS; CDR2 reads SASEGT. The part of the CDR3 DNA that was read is TGTGCCAGCAGTGACCGGGACAGGGGTTACAATGAG. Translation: CASSDRDRGYNE. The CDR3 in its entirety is CASSDRDRGYNEQFF.